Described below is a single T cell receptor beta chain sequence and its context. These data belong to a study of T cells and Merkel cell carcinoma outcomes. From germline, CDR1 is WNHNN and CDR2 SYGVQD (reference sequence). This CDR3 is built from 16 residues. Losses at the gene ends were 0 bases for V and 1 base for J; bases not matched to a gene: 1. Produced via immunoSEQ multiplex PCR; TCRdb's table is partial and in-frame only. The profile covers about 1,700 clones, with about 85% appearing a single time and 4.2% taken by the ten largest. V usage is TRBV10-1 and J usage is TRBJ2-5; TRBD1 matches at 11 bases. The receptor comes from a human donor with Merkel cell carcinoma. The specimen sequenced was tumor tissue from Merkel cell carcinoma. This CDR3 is CASSESGTGGQETQYF. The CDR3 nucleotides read TGCGCCAGCAGTGAGTCAGGGACAGGGGGCCAAGAGACCCAGTACTTC.